This T cell receptor beta chain came from a study of shared clonotypes between healthy human individuals. Findings of the study overall: Having only a few donors restricted how much genetic and exposure-history diversity was captured.

Clones were sequenced by immunoSEQ multiplex PCR, and TCRdb holds only the in-frame ones, with some missing. The table lists 2 million to 2.5 million clones, 90% to 95% of them singletons, with about 0.39% in the top ten. The CDR3 sequence is 16 residues long. The germline gives CDR1 SGHTA, CDR2 FQGTGA. The V end was cut by 3 bases, the J end by 0 bases, with 14 bases between. As for this clone: Antigen: not known.

The sample was naive CD4+ T cells from PBMCs. Subset in this sample: CD45RA+ positively selected. This receptor was obtained from a man between 18 and 35 years old in good health. Some clones in this sample may be carry-over from other donors' samples. This sequence joins TRBV7-3 and TRBJ1-1; TRBD1 is a possible D gene (6 bases). CDR3 sequence: CASSLAGTLMNTEAFF. CDR3 sequence (DNA): TGTGCCAGCAGCTTGGCCGGGACACTCATGAACACTGAAGCTTTCTTT.